This is a list of T cell receptor beta chains from one sample in a study of post-analysis software for immune sequencing data. TCRdb independently ran MiXCR on the PCR reads; one entry per CDR3 protein. The sample records some 500,000 distinct CDR3 sequences, roughly 45% being singletons. The specimen was blood. Every receptor here comes from a girl under 18 with multiple sclerosis. CDR3s include the opening cysteine and the closing phenylalanine or tryptophan. D genes are given only for firm matches. Clone size is given for some rows only: seen once, a few or many times, or a class if the clone is expanded.

V gene	D gene	J gene	clone size	CDR3 DNA	CDR3 protein
TRBV5-5	.	TRBJ1-4	.	TGTGCCAGCAGCTTCACAGGGACTAATGAAAAACTGTTTTTT	CASSFTGTNEKLFF
TRBV24-1	.	TRBJ2-3	.	TGTGCCACCAGTGACCGGAGCACAGATACGCAGTATTTT	CATSDRSTDTQYF
TRBV28	TRBD1	TRBJ2-7	.	TGTGCCAGCAGTTTCATCCAGGGGGCCTACGAGCAGTACTTC	CASSFIQGAYEQYF
TRBV12-3/TRBV12-4	.	TRBJ2-5	.	TGTGCCAGCTCTGGGGGCCGCCAAGAGACCCAGTACTTC	CASSGGRQETQYF
TRBV27	.	TRBJ2-1	once	TGTGCCAGCAGTTTATTCCTTAACGCCATTCTGGATGAGCAGTTCTTC	CASSLFLNAILDEQFF
TRBV7-9	TRBD2	TRBJ2-7	few	TGTGCCAGCAGCAAGACTAGCGACTACGAGCAGTACTTC	CASSKTSDYEQYF
TRBV7-3	.	TRBJ2-5	few	TGTGCCAGCAGCTTTGCGCCGACAGAAGAGACCCAGTACTTC	CASSFAPTEETQYF
TRBV28	.	TRBJ1-2	.	TGTGCCAGCAGCTCGACGGTAAAGAGTGGCTATGGCTACACCTTC	CASSSTVKSGYGYTF
TRBV29-1	.	TRBJ2-7	few	TGCAGCGTTCTGGAGGGAACCTACGAGCAGTACTTC	CSVLEGTYEQYF
TRBV20-1	.	TRBJ2-1	few	TGCAGTGCTAGTTCGGGGTTTAACAATGAGCAGTTCTTC	CSASSGFNNEQFF
TRBV20-1	TRBD1	TRBJ2-2	few	TGCAGTGCTACCCGGACAGGGAGGACCGGGGAGCTGTTTTTT	CSATRTGRTGELFF
TRBV9	.	TRBJ2-7	.	TGTGCCAGCATACCGGCCGGGGGACACAACTCCTACGAGCAGTACTTC	CASIPAGGHNSYEQYF
TRBV6-5	.	TRBJ1-1	.	TGTGCCAGCAGTAACAGGGCCGAAGCTTTCTTT	CASSNRAEAFF
TRBV28	.	TRBJ1-5	few	TGTGCCAGCAGTTTAAGGTCAGTTGGTAATCAGCCCCAGCATTTT	CASSLRSVGNQPQHF
TRBV12-3/TRBV12-4	.	TRBJ2-5	.	TGTGCCAGCAGTTCGAGAAACCAAGAGACCCAGTACTTC	CASSSRNQETQYF
TRBV5-1	.	TRBJ2-4	.	TGCGCCAGCAGCTTGCCCCTCCACGGGGCCAAAAACATTCAGTACTTC	CASSLPLHGAKNIQYF
TRBV29-1	.	TRBJ2-2	.	TGCAGCGTCAAACCCGGCTACACCGGGGAGCTGTTTTTT	CSVKPGYTGELFF
TRBV5-1	.	TRBJ2-7	few	TGCGCCAGCAGCTTGGCTGGCGGGGCGGTCGACTACGAGCAGTACTTC	CASSLAGGAVDYEQYF
TRBV20-1	.	TRBJ2-5	few	TGCAGTGCCCTCGGACTCGGACATGGTTTGGAGACCCAGTACTTC	CSALGLGHGLETQYF
TRBV20-1	TRBD2	TRBJ2-3	.	TGCAGTGCTAGAGATCGACTAGCGGGAGGGGGAGTCCTAGATACGCAGTATTTT	CSARDRLAGGGVLDTQYF
TRBV28	TRBD1	TRBJ2-1	.	TGTGCCAGCAGTTCTACAGGGGTTGGGACCTACAATGAGCAGTTCTTC	CASSSTGVGTYNEQFF
TRBV7-6	TRBD2	TRBJ2-4	few	TGTGCCAGCAGCTTAGGGCGGGAGGGGTTTCAGTACTTC	CASSLGREGFQYF
TRBV15	.	TRBJ2-7	.	TGTGCCACCAGCACTCCAGGGTACGAGCAGTACTTC	CATSTPGYEQYF